A selection of T cell receptor beta chains follows, all from one sample in a study of glioma-infiltrating T cells after dendritic cell vaccination. Using immunoSEQ multiplex PCR, the repertoire was profiled, and TCRdb retains in-frame clones only, with some absent. The table records approximately 100,000 clones, approximately 81% of them present only once. Sequenced material: blood, taken before dendritic cell vaccination. The source of these receptors is a human donor with glioblastoma. Both conserved end residues are part of each CDR3. Each record gives: CDR3 protein, CDR3 DNA, CDR3 length, clone size, J gene, V gene, D gene. D genes are given only for firm matches. Some rows have no size entry. The others give once, few or many, or a class for an expanded clone.

CASSLTPGLAGVSQFF,TGTGCCAGCAGCTTAACCCCGGGACTAGCGGGAGTCTCCCAGTTCTTC,16,-,TRBJ2-1,TRBV7-3,TRBD2
CATSGNNQPQHF,TGTGCCACCTCAGGGAACAATCAGCCCCAGCATTTT,12,-,TRBJ1-5,TRBV2,-
CASSSEVRNEAFF,TGCGCCAGTAGCTCAGAGGTCCGGAATGAAGCTTTCTTT,13,once,TRBJ1-1,TRBV5-1,-
CAWSGLAGRSSYEQYF,TGTGCCTGGAGTGGACTAGCGGGGAGGAGCTCCTACGAGCAGTACTTC,16,-,TRBJ2-7,TRBV30,TRBD2
CASSPQSGGDQPQHF,TGTGCCAGCTCACCACAGTCAGGAGGGGATCAGCCCCAGCATTTT,15,-,TRBJ1-5,TRBV18,-
CASSYIRRGGVELFF,TGTGCCAGCAGTTACATAAGGCGGGGGGGCGTCGAGCTGTTTTTT,15,-,TRBJ2-2,TRBV6-6,TRBD2
CASRVAGVFYNEQFF,TGTGCCAGCAGGGTAGCGGGAGTATTCTACAATGAGCAGTTCTTC,15,few,TRBJ2-1,TRBV2,TRBD2
CASSQTQNTEAFF,TGCGCCAGCAGCCAGACACAGAACACTGAAGCTTTCTTT,13,-,TRBJ1-1,TRBV5-1,-
CASTHPSSYEQYF,TGTGCCAGTACTCATCCTAGCTCCTACGAGCAGTACTTC,13,-,TRBJ2-7,TRBV19,-
CASSRRRVPEGGANVLTF,TGTGCCAGCAGCCGTAGACGGGTCCCCGAAGGTGGGGCCAACGTCCTGACTTTC,18,-,TRBJ2-6,TRBV27,-
CASSQVPGLPSSYEQYF,TGCGCCAGCAGCCAAGTTCCGGGACTACCTAGCTCCTACGAGCAGTACTTC,17,few,TRBJ2-7,TRBV4-1,TRBD2